This entry lists 25 T cell receptor beta chains sequenced from one sample in a study of blood T cell repertoires in COVID-19 (dated by TCRdb to between 2020 and 2021). Library generation was performed with the immunoSEQ multiplex PCR assay. TCRdb took over this immuneACCESS table, retaining in-frame rearrangements with V and J assigned. Such tables are incomplete; in checked studies, under half of the missing clones stem from an unresolved V gene, and the remainder is unexplained. This sample gives 180,000 or so clones in total; approximately 80% of them show up just once. The top ten clones comprise over 10% of the sample. The specimen was PBMCs or T cells enriched from blood (not recorded which). The receptors were gathered from a woman aged 60-75 years who had recovered from COVID-19.

This clone was seen only a few times. The CDR3 region is CASSLVRVMNTEAFF. The CDR3 DNA reads as TGTGCCAGCAGCTTAGTACGGGTCATGAACACTGAAGCTTTCTTT. V is TRBV11-2 and J is TRBJ1-1; D uncertain. Germline V gives CDR1 SGHAT, CDR2 FQNNGV. V was pared by 1 base and J by 0 bases, with 9 bases between. The CDR3 extends over 15 amino acids.

This clone is a singleton in its sample. The gene calls are TRBV7-8 and TRBJ1-6, with 8 nucleotides matching TRBD1. The CDR3 totals 16 residues. Germline CDR1 and CDR2: SGHVS and FQNEAQ. Trimming at V came to 1 base and at J to 9 bases, leaving 8 bases not matched to a gene. The CDR3 DNA sequence: TGTGCCAGCAGCTTAGGCTCCGGACAGGGTGGTTCACCCCTCCACTTT. Translated, it gives CASSLGSGQGGSPLHF. Variable domain in full (rest from reference TRBV7-8 and TRBJ1-6): GAGVSQSPRYKVAKRGQDVALRCDPISGHVSLFWYQQALGQGPEFLTYFQNEAQLDKSGLPSDRFFAERPEGSVSTLKIQRTQQEDSAVYLCASSLGSGQGGSPLHFGNGTRLTVT.

The chain is built from TRBV18 and TRBJ2-3; 7 bases line up with TRBD2. The CDR3 runs 15 residues. Germline V gene sequence: CDR1 KGHSH, CDR2 LQKENI. V lost 3 bases and J lost 1; bases outside the gene matches: 4. The CDR3 region is CASSPFGGGTDTQYF. The CDR3 nucleotides are TGTGCCAGCTCACCGTTTGGGGGGGGCACAGATACGCAGTATTTT.

This rearrangement joins TRBV2 to TRBJ1-1; 7 positions agree with TRBD1. The CDR3 extends over 14 amino acids. V shed 7 bases and J 1 base; nucleotides not matched to a gene: 6. The germline CDR1 and CDR2 sequences are SNHLY and FYNNEI. The CDR3 nucleotides read TGTGCCAGCACCGGGGACAGAACGAACACTGAAGCTTTCTTT. Amino acids: CASTGDRTNTEAFF.

The table lists this clone with a few counts. This chain links TRBV2 with TRBJ1-2; tentative D call: TRBD1 (6 bases). Trimming took off 10 bases at V and 4 bases at J, with 19 bases between the two ends. CDR1 SNHLY and CDR2 FYNNEI come from the germline V gene. The CDR3 sequence is 14 residues long. In nucleotides, the CDR3 is TGTGCCACGGTTAAAACAGGGTACAGCTATGGCTACACCTTC. Translated, it gives CATVKTGYSYGYTF.

The J gene is TRBJ2-3, the V gene TRBV27; no definite D call. V lost 6 bases and J lost 4, with 8 bases in between. The CDR3 runs 12 residues. Germline loops: CDR1 MNHEY, CDR2 SMNVEV (reference sequence). For the CDR3, the DNA is TGTGCCAGCAGCCCTACCGCAGATACGCAGTATTTT. It is translated as CASSPTADTQYF.

In the case of this clone: Additional DNA sequences in this sample encode the identical CDR3. This chain links TRBV9 with TRBJ1-2; TRBD1 might be the D (5 bases). CDR1 is SGDLS and CDR2 is YYNGEE in the germline V gene. V was cut by 0 bases and J by 2 bases, with 11 bases left in between. The CDR3 totals 15 residues. The CDR3 bases are TGTGCCAGCAGCGTAGACGGATCAGGGAACTATGGCTACACCTTC. Its translation: CASSVDGSGNYGYTF. Drawing the rest from reference TRBV9 and TRBJ1-2, the complete variable domain is DSGVTQTPKHLITATGQRVTLRCSPRSGDLSVYWYQQSLDQGLQFLIQYYNGEERAKGNILERFSAQQFPDLHSELNLSSLELGDSALYFCASSVDGSGNYGYTFGSGTRLTVV.

Only one count was recorded for this clone. The chain has TRBV18 and TRBJ2-7; 12 bases are a match to TRBD2. V lost 3 bases, J lost 4 bases, and 19 bases stayed unmatched. CDR1 is KGHSH and CDR2 is LQKENI in the germline V gene. The CDR3 runs to 20 residues. The CDR3 protein is CASSPLPGTSGPEGPYEQYF. In nucleotides, the CDR3 is TGTGCCAGCTCACCCTTACCCGGGACTAGCGGGCCCGAAGGGCCTTACGAGCAGTACTTC.

This chain joins TRBV7-2 and TRBJ1-2; 12 nucleotides match TRBD1. The CDR3 length is 15 residues. V was clipped by 5 bases and J by 8 bases; unmatched bases: 9. In germline, CDR1 is SGHTA, CDR2 FQGNSA. The CDR3 loop is CASSVLPGTGGGYTF. Here the CDR3 DNA reads TGTGCCAGCAGCGTCTTGCCCGGGACAGGGGGCGGCTACACCTTC.

The chain is built from TRBV11-2 and TRBJ2-5; D unclear. Trimming took 3 bases from V and 5 from J, leaving 10 bases between them. Germline CDR1 SGHAT, CDR2 FQNNGV. The CDR3 spans 13 residues. This CDR3 reads CASSFFPRETQYF. CDR3 in DNA: TGTGCCAGCAGCTTTTTCCCCCGGGAGACCCAGTACTTC.

The chain carries TRBV7-8 and TRBJ1-4, with D unresolved. Germline assignment: CDR1 SGHVS and CDR2 FQNEAQ. The CDR3 has 15 residues. V lost 5 bases and J 2 bases, leaving 12 bases between the germline ends. The CDR3 DNA is TGTGCCAGCAGCGCTTCGAGCAAGACTAATGAAAAACTGTTTTTT. Translation gives CASSASSKTNEKLFF.

This chain links TRBV6-5 with TRBJ2-3; 10 positions match TRBD1. The ends lost 7 bases at V and 8 bases at J; junction bases unmatched: 12. CDR1 is MNHEY and CDR2 is SVGAGI in the germline V gene. The length of the CDR3 is 15 residues. The CDR3 DNA is TGTGCCAGCACCCTAGACAGGGGGCGCATCTTTACGCAGTATTTT. This translates into CASTLDRGRIFTQYF.

The CDR3 nucleotides read TGTGCCAGCAGTTTATCGGCGGGAGGGGTCCGAAGCTCTGGGGCCAACGTCCTGACTTTC. This sequence encodes CASSLSAGGVRSSGANVLTF. The chain uses TRBV28 and TRBJ2-6; 9 bases line up with TRBD2. V trimming: 1 base; J trimming: 0 bases; junction bases outside the gene matches: 10. Germline V gene lookup returns CDR1 MDHEN and CDR2 SYDVKM. The CDR3 sequence is 20 residues long.

The chain joins TRBV13 to TRBJ2-3; TRBD1 matches 11 bases. CDR3 length: 14 residues. Germline V lookup: CDR1 PRHDT, CDR2 FYEKMQ (reference sequence). Trimming removed 5 bases from V and 6 bases from J; junction bases left unmatched: 4. The CDR3 reads CASSRTGGGDTQYF. The CDR3, as DNA: TGTGCCAGCAGCAGGACAGGGGGCGGCGATACGCAGTATTTT.

The chain employs TRBV19 and TRBJ1-2; unclear D gene. In germline, CDR1 is LNHDA, CDR2 SQIVND (reference sequence). The CDR3 sequence is 14 residues long. Trimming shortened V by 3 bases and J by 0 bases, and 8 bases separated the two germline ends. The CDR3: CASSISRPNYGYTF. The CDR3 DNA follows: TGTGCCAGTAGTATTTCCAGGCCTAACTATGGCTACACCTTC.

The gene calls are TRBV19 and TRBJ1-2, with a weak D call TRBD1 (5 bases). The V end was cut by 6 bases, the J end by 5 bases, with 13 bases between. Germline CDR1 reads LNHDA; CDR2 reads SQIVND (reference sequence). CDR3 length equals 13 residues. The CDR3 here is CASSPRAGYGYTF. The CDR3, as DNA: TGTGCCAGTAGCCCCCGCGCAGGGTATGGCTACACCTTC. Complete variable domain (other parts from reference TRBV19 and TRBJ1-2): DGGITQSPKYLFRKEGQNVTLSCEQNLNHDAMYWYRQDPGQGLRLIYYSQIVNDFQKGDIAEGYSVSREKKESFPLTVTSAQKNPTAFYLCASSPRAGYGYTFGSGTRLTVV.

The chain carries TRBV6-5 and TRBJ2-7; 10 nucleotides align to TRBD2. With V trimmed by 7 bases and J by 3 bases, 3 bases remained unmatched. The CDR3 has 13 amino acids. Germline assignment: CDR1 MNHEY and CDR2 SVGAGI. CDR3 bases: TGTGCCAGCATCCCTAGCGGGAGCTACGAGCAGTACTTC. It encodes CASIPSGSYEQYF.

The V call is TRBV27, the J call TRBJ1-4; 9 nucleotides align to TRBD1. Looked up from germline, CDR1 is MNHEY and CDR2 is SMNVEV (reference sequence). The CDR3 is 15 residues long. V shed 3 bases and J 6 bases; nucleotides not matched to a gene: 5. CDR3 nucleotide sequence: TGTGCCAGCAGTTTCGACAGGGGGAGGCATGAAAAACTGTTTTTT. Translation gives CASSFDRGRHEKLFF.

The V gene is TRBV7-9, the J gene TRBJ2-1, with D perhaps TRBD1 (5 bases). Per the germline V gene, CDR1 is SEHNR and CDR2 is FQNEAQ (reference sequence). The length of the CDR3 is 14 residues. V dropped 2 bases and J dropped 7 bases, with 12 bases sitting between them. Written as DNA, the CDR3 is TGTGCCAGCAGCTTAAGAACAGGTTGGAATGAGCAGTTCTTC. It yields the protein CASSLRTGWNEQFF. Variable domain in full (rest from reference TRBV7-9 and TRBJ2-1): DTGVSQNPRHKITKRGQNVTFRCDPISEHNRLYWYRQTLGQGPEFLTYFQNEAQLEKSRLLSDRFSAERPKGSFSTLEIQRTEQGDSAMYLCASSLRTGWNEQFFGPGTRLTVL.

At least ten counts were recorded for this clone. The chain has TRBV27 and TRBJ2-1; the D is unclear. This CDR3 is built from 12 residues. Germline CDR1 MNHEY, CDR2 SMNVEV (reference sequence). V was cut by 0 bases and J by 5 bases, with 2 bases left in between. CDR3 region: CASSLSNNEQFF. CDR3 bases: TGTGCCAGCAGTTTATCTAACAATGAGCAGTTCTTC.

The chain couples TRBV29-1 to TRBJ2-3; 8 bases are a match to TRBD2. Per the germline V gene, CDR1 is SQVTM and CDR2 is ANQGSEA. V dropped 3 bases and J dropped 0; count of bases not matched to a gene: 8. CDR3 length equals 16 residues. The CDR3 nucleotides read TGCAGCGTTGACGGGGTAGCGGGGACTAGCACAGATACGCAGTATTTT. This sequence encodes CSVDGVAGTSTDTQYF.

This clone was seen only once. This chain links TRBV5-1 with TRBJ2-1; possibly TRBD1 for D (5 bases). The CDR3 loop spans 13 amino acids. Germline CDR1 and CDR2: SGHRS and YFSETQ. The V and J ends lost 0 bases and 10 bases respectively, with 11 bases between them. The CDR3 DNA is TGCGCCAGCAGCTTGGTGACAGAAGGCGAGCAGTTCTTC. It translates to CASSLVTEGEQFF.

This clone was recorded only once. This sequence joins TRBV5-1 and TRBJ1-2; 8 bases fit TRBD1. From germline, CDR1 is SGHRS and CDR2 YFSETQ. V shed 1 base and J 2 bases; nucleotides not matched to a gene: 13. CDR3 length equals 18 residues. The CDR3 DNA is TGCGCCAGCAGCTTGTTTTCTCGTCAGGGGGCGACGAACTATGGCTACACCTTC. Translating it yields CASSLFSRQGATNYGYTF. Complete variable domain (other parts from reference TRBV5-1 and TRBJ1-2): KAGVTQTPRYLIKTRGQQVTLSCSPISGHRSVSWYQQTPGQGLQFLFEYFSETQRNKGNFPGRFSGRQFSNSRSEMNVSTLELGDSALYLCASSLFSRQGATNYGYTFGSGTRLTVV.

V and J are TRBV5-4 and TRBJ2-7; 9 nucleotides match TRBD2. With 5 bases clipped from V and 4 bases from J, the junction kept 10 bases outside the gene matches. Germline loops: CDR1 SGHNT, CDR2 YYREEE (reference sequence). The CDR3 is 15 residues long. The CDR3 loop reads CASSRPGLAEYEQYF. The CDR3 DNA reads as TGTGCCAGCAGTCGTCCGGGACTAGCTGAGTACGAGCAGTACTTC.

This clone was picked up a small number of times. This rearrangement joins TRBV19 to TRBJ1-2, with 9 bases matching TRBD1. The V gene end was trimmed by 6 bases and the J gene end by 4 bases; junction bases not matched to a gene: 9. There are 15 residues in the CDR3. Germline-derived CDR1 and CDR2 are LNHDA and SQIVND (reference sequence). This chain's CDR3 is CASRSPGQGVYGYTF. CDR3 coding DNA: TGTGCCAGTAGGTCTCCGGGACAGGGAGTCTATGGCTACACCTTC.